This TCR beta chain comes out of a study of blood T cell repertoires in COVID-19 (dated by TCRdb to 2020 to 2022). At the level of the whole study: Collaborator samples came from the United States, Italy and Spain and covered acute and convalescent phases of COVID-19. The prospective study material was composed of cDNA or gDNA derived from T cells, B-cell-depleted T cells, or PBMCs. Deeply sampled blood TCRbeta repertoires from subjects exposed to, actively infected with, or recovered from COVID-19 were included in the dataset. A freely available public database, intended as a resource for researchers studying the immune response to SARS-CoV-2, is where the repertoires were released. Samples were obtained from the ongoing ImmuneRACE study (first 160 participants) and from about 1,300 subjects provided by 6 global collaborators. A de-identified subject ID, COVID-19 status, age in years and sex were almost always included in the sample metadata. HLA class I and class II types, where available, came from metadata supplied by the sample provider rather than from assay-based typing. Beyond this particular receptor, the publication reports: The amount of clinical and demographic metadata varied by source and participant and was provided uncurated.

TCRbeta CDR3 regions were amplified from genomic DNA using the immunoSEQ Assay, a bias-controlled multiplex PCR. In the authors' own workflow: Nucleated cell counts per sample were estimated from amplification of reference gene primers within the assay. To quantify the absolute abundance of each unique TCRbeta CDR3 rearrangement, sequence reads were collapsed and filtered. For each sample, productive Simpson clonality was calculated as the square root of Simpson's diversity index over productive rearrangements. TCRdb re-hosts the immuneACCESS table, in-frame sequences only. Its copies lack some clones; in the studies checked, an unresolved V gene accounts for under half of them, and the cause for the rest is not known. The DNA gave D and trimming, while V, J and clone size come from that table. The sample table shows fewer than 150,000 clones, and approximately 80% are seen once. The top ten clonotypes cover over 5% of the sample.

With regard to this clone: What this receptor recognizes is not known. No base qualities exist here, and no much larger clone lies one base off it.

Collaborating institutions collected whole blood in K2EDTA tubes following their own protocols. For TCRbeta analysis, collaborators shipped samples in one of three forms: frozen whole blood, isolated PBMCs, or DNA extracted from either of those sample types. V loses 2 bases, J loses 9 bases, and the germline ends lie 17 bases apart. The CDR1 and CDR2 encoded by the germline V gene are SGHNT and YENEEA. From its cysteine to its phenylalanine, the CDR3 spans 15 amino acids. Solely the CDR3 DNA is kept, with 45 bases framed from the first base. The sequenced sample consisted of peripheral blood. The receptor's source is a human donor in a cohort sampled during active COVID-19. Rearrangement joined TRBV11-3 to TRBJ2-1; possibly the D gene is TRBD2, per 6 matching bases. The nucleotide sequence reads as follows: TGTGCCAGCAGCTTAAGGGTCGCGGGGCTCGCTGAGCAGTTCTTC. Its protein reads: CASSLRVAGLAEQFF.